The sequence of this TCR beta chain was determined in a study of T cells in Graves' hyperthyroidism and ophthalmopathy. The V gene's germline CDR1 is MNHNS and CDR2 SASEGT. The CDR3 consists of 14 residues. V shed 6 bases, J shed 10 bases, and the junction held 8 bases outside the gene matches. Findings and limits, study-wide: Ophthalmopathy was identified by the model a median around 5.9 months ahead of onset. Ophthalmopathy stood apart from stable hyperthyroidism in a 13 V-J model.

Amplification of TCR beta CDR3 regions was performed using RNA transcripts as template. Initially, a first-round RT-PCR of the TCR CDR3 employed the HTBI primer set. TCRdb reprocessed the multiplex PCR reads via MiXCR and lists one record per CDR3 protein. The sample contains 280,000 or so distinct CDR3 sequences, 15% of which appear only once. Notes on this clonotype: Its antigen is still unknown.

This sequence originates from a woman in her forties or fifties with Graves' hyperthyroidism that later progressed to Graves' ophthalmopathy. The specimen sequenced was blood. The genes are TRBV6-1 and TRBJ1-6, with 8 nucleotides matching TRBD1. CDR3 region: CASSLQGGASPLHF. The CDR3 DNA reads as TGTGCCAGCAGCCTACAGGGGGGAGCCTCACCCCTCCACTTT.